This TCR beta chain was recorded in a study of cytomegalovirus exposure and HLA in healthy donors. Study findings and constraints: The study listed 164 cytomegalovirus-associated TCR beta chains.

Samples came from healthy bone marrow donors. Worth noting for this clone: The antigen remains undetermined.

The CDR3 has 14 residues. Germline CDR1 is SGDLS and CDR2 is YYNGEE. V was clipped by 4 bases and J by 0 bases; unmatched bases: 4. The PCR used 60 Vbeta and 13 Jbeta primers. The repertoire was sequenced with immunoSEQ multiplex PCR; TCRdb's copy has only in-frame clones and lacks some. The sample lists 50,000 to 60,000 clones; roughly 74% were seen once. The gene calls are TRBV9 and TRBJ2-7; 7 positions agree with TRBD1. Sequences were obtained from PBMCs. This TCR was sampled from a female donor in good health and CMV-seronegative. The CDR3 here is CASSPGQDSYEQYF. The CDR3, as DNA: TGTGCCAGCAGCCCCGGACAGGACTCCTACGAGCAGTACTTC.